The 13 T cell receptor beta chains listed next were all sequenced from one sample in a study of identical twins. TCRdb independently ran MiXCR on the 5' RACE reads; one entry per CDR3 protein. The sample includes some 690,000 distinct CDR3 sequences, over 20% of them seen just once. The data also belong to a second study, concerning T cells expressing NK-cell markers.

The sample taken for sequencing was PBMCs. These receptors all stem from a woman aged 18 to 35 in good health.

The genes are TRBV9 and TRBJ2-1; D remains ambiguous. The V gene's germline CDR1 is SGDLS and CDR2 YYNGEE. V was clipped by 0 bases and J by 0 bases, with 7 bases between them. The CDR3 extends over 15 amino acids. This chain's CDR3 is CASSVVADSYNEQFF. CDR3 nucleotide sequence: TGTGCCAGCAGCGTAGTTGCGGACTCCTACAATGAGCAGTTCTTC.

This chain uses TRBV5-1 with TRBJ1-6, with D unclear. Germline CDR1 is SGHRS and CDR2 is YFSETQ. The CDR3 consists of 15 residues. The V end was cut by 1 base, the J end by 9 bases, with 14 bases between. The CDR3 reads CASSLWREKGSPLHF. The CDR3 coding sequence is TGCGCCAGCAGCTTGTGGCGGGAGAAGGGTTCACCCCTCCACTTT.

The chain has TRBV6-5 and TRBJ1-2; D gene uncertain. V was shortened by 2 bases and J by 1 base, with 17 bases between the two germline ends. This CDR3 has 17 amino acids. Germline values: CDR1 MNHEY, CDR2 SVGAGI. In DNA, the CDR3 is TGTGCCAGCAGTTACGCCCAATCAGATACTTATAACTATGGCTACACCTTC. Translation: CASSYAQSDTYNYGYTF.

The sample holds a few counts of this clonotype. The V gene is TRBV20-1, the J gene TRBJ2-7; 14 nucleotides line up with TRBD2. Looked up from germline, CDR1 is DFQATT and CDR2 is SNEGSKA (reference sequence). V shed 6 bases, J shed 5 bases, and the junction held 12 bases outside the gene matches. This CDR3 contains 16 residues. The DNA for the CDR3 is TGCAGTGCCGACCGGACTAGCGGGAGGATAGGGGACGAGCAGTACTTC. Protein sequence: CSADRTSGRIGDEQYF.

The V call is TRBV20-1, the J call TRBJ2-7, with TRBD1 matching over 9 bases. The J segment lost 9 bases and the V segment lost 4 bases, leaving 16 bases of the junction unmatched. CDR3 length equals 15 residues. Germline V lookup: CDR1 DFQATT, CDR2 SNEGSKA (reference sequence). CDR3 in DNA: TGCAGTGCTACGAGGGGACAGGGCGATGGGGTTTGGCAGTACTTC. As protein: CSATRGQGDGVWQYF.

This clonotype was detected only a few times. The V gene is TRBV6-2 or TRBV6-3, the J gene TRBJ2-1; D is unresolved. There are 17 residues in the CDR3. Looked up from germline, CDR1 is MNHEY and CDR2 is SVGEGT. The V end lost 0 bases, the J end lost 4 bases, and 16 bases lay between the germline ends. Written as DNA, the CDR3 is TGTGCCAGCAGTTACTCCCCCCAGGAGCTGACTTACAATGAGCAGTTCTTC. It translates to CASSYSPQELTYNEQFF.

This clonotype was recorded many times. The J gene is TRBJ2-7, the V gene TRBV29-1; D assignment may be TRBD1 or TRBD2 (5 bases each). CDR1 and CDR2 from the germline V gene are SQVTM and ANQGSEA. The ends were cut back, 0 bases at V and 4 bases at J, with 16 bases in the middle. This CDR3 has 15 residues. In DNA, the CDR3 is TGCAGCGTTGAAGAGACATACGGGACCGGATACGAGCAGTACTTC. Its protein product is CSVEETYGTGYEQYF.

This clonotype was counted only a few times. The rearrangement uses TRBV10-3 and TRBJ1-2; 12 bases align to TRBD1. V shed 6 bases and J 4 bases; nucleotides not matched to a gene: 21. This CDR3 spans 20 amino acids. The germline V gene has CDR1 ENHRY and CDR2 SYGVKD. The DNA of the CDR3 is TGTGCCATCAGACCTTCGTCCGGGACAGGGGGCGCCCCTGATCCCTATGGCTACACCTTC. Protein product: CAIRPSSGTGGAPDPYGYTF.

This clonotype was detected a few times. J is TRBJ2-2 and V is TRBV29-1; a possible D gene is TRBD1 (5 bases). The CDR3 spans 13 residues. Looked up from germline, CDR1 is SQVTM and CDR2 is ANQGSEA. V was clipped by 6 bases and J by 6 bases, with 14 bases between them. Written as DNA, the CDR3 is TGCAGCGTGGGGTTCAGGGATGCCGGGGAGCTGTTTTTT. As protein: CSVGFRDAGELFF.

This clonotype was observed many times. This chain connects TRBV4-3 to TRBJ2-6; TRBD1 might be the D (5 bases). Trimming removed 0 bases from V and 0 bases from J, with 9 bases in between. Germline V lookup: CDR1 LGHNA, CDR2 YSLEER. The CDR3 contains 17 residues. CDR3 region: CASSQDRGVSGANVLTF. The CDR3 DNA reads as TGCGCCAGCAGCCAAGATAGGGGCGTCTCTGGGGCCAACGTCCTGACTTTC.

The chain has TRBV20-1 and TRBJ2-7; D might be TRBD1 (5 bases). The CDR3 covers 13 residues. V was clipped by 6 bases and J by 2 bases, with 14 bases between them. Per the germline V gene, CDR1 is DFQATT and CDR2 is SNEGSKA (reference sequence). The CDR3 nucleotides read TGCAGTGCCCCGGCCGGACAACCCTACGAGCAGTACTTC. Encoded protein: CSAPAGQPYEQYF.

In this sample, this clonotype turned up a few times. The V and J genes are TRBV7-2 and TRBJ2-5, with TRBD2 matching 8 bases. Per germline, CDR1 SGHTA and CDR2 FQGNSA. V was clipped by 0 bases and J by 3 bases; unmatched bases: 9. The CDR3 loop spans 17 amino acids. The DNA for the CDR3 is TGTGCCAGCAGCTTAGCGCACGGTGGAGCGGGAGAAGAGACCCAGTACTTC. It translates to CASSLAHGGAGEETQYF.

The rearrangement uses TRBV20-1 and TRBJ2-4; TRBD1 agrees at 9 bases. CDR3 length: 18 amino acids. J lost 4 bases, V lost 1 base, and 14 bases had no gene match. Germline V gene data show CDR1 as DFQATT and CDR2 as SNEGSKA (reference sequence). CDR3 DNA: TGCAGTGCTAGAGCCTACCCCCCCGGGACAGGGTCTAAAAACATTCAGTACTTC. It specifies CSARAYPPGTGSKNIQYF.